What follows are 14 T cell receptor beta chains derived from one specimen sequenced in a study of T cell responses to AZD1222 COVID-19 vaccine. Data came from immunoSEQ multiplex PCR; TCRdb stores just in-frame clones and leaves some out. In the table there are 140,000 or so clones, nearly 90% of which are singletons. Here the sequenced sample was peripheral blood, taken 28 days after the second dose of the MenACWY control vaccine. The receptors come from an adult who received the MenACWY meningococcal vaccine as a control.

The chain recombines TRBV30 with TRBJ2-3; 9 bases map to TRBD1. Germline CDR1 reads GTSNPN; CDR2 reads SVGIG (reference sequence). The CDR3 totals 15 residues. V lost 5 bases, J lost 0 bases, and 6 bases stayed unmatched. This CDR3 is CAWWTGATSTDTQYF. Here the CDR3 DNA reads TGTGCCTGGTGGACAGGGGCGACTAGCACAGATACGCAGTATTTT.

The chain carries TRBV7-8 and TRBJ2-5; 10 nucleotides agree with TRBD1. This CDR3 is 16 amino acids long. V lost 2 bases and J lost 4; bases outside the gene matches: 7. CDR1 SGHVS and CDR2 FQNEAQ come from the germline V gene. CDR3 protein: CASSLRGQGRRETQYF. CDR3 DNA sequence: TGTGCCAGCAGCTTAAGGGGACAGGGGCGGCGAGAGACCCAGTACTTC. The variable domain in full, with the rest retrieved from reference TRBV7-8 and TRBJ2-5, is GAGVSQSPRYKVAKRGQDVALRCDPISGHVSLFWYQQALGQGPEFLTYFQNEAQLDKSGLPSDRFFAERPEGSVSTLKIQRTQQEDSAVYLCASSLRGQGRRETQYFGPGTRLLVL.

CDR3 loop: CASSIGDAYEQYF. The CDR3 coding sequence is TGTGCCAGCAGCATAGGGGATGCCTACGAGCAGTACTTC. The chain employs TRBV5-6 and TRBJ2-7; perhaps TRBD1 as D (5 bases). The CDR3 extends over 13 amino acids. Trimming cost V 4 bases and J 2 bases, with 10 bases left between them. Germline V CDR1 and CDR2: SGHDT, YYEEEE.

This clone appeared many times. V gene TRBV4-2 combines with J gene TRBJ2-1, with unresolved D. Germline V CDR1 and CDR2: LGHNA, YNFKEQ. V lost 4 bases to trimming and J lost 5 bases, with 3 bases between them. The CDR3 covers 11 residues. In nucleotides, the CDR3 is TGTGCCAGCAGCCTAAACAATGAGCAGTTCTTC. Encoded protein: CASSLNNEQFF.

V usage is TRBV4-1 and J usage is TRBJ1-4; TRBD1 matches at 10 bases. The CDR3 runs to 15 residues. Germline V gives CDR1 MGHRA, CDR2 YSYEKL. V dropped 3 bases and J dropped 7; count of bases not matched to a gene: 5. The CDR3 is CASSQAGTGAEKLFF. Written as DNA, the CDR3 is TGCGCCAGCAGCCAGGCCGGGACAGGGGCTGAAAAACTGTTTTTT.

The J gene is TRBJ1-3, the V gene TRBV11-2; D is unresolved. Germline V CDR1 and CDR2: SGHAT, FQNNGV. V dropped 1 base and J dropped 5 bases, with 3 bases sitting between them. The CDR3 is 12 amino acids. The CDR3: CASSLVRNTIYF. The CDR3 nucleotides read TGTGCCAGCAGCTTAGTTAGAAACACCATATATTTT.

This chain uses TRBV7-9 with TRBJ1-2; 9 bases agree with TRBD1. Losses at the gene ends were 3 bases for V and 4 bases for J; bases not matched to a gene: 6. The CDR3 contains 15 residues. Germline-derived CDR1 and CDR2 are SEHNR and FQNEAQ (reference sequence). CDR3 DNA: TGTGCCAGCAGCTTCGGACAGGGGCCTACCTATGGCTACACCTTC. Protein sequence: CASSFGQGPTYGYTF.

The chain couples TRBV5-5 to TRBJ1-2; 11 positions match TRBD1. There are 14 residues in the CDR3. Trimming at V came to 0 bases and at J to 7 bases, leaving 2 bases not matched to a gene. Germline V lookup: CDR1 SGHKS, CDR2 YYEKEE (reference sequence). The CDR3 nucleotides read TGTGCCAGCAGCTTGGGGACAGGGGGCTTTGGCTACACCTTC. It specifies CASSLGTGGFGYTF.

V and J are TRBV5-6 and TRBJ2-5; the match to TRBD2 covers 11 bases. With V trimmed by 3 bases and J by 2 bases, 3 bases remained unmatched. CDR3 length equals 15 residues. The germline V gene encodes CDR1 SGHDT and CDR2 YYEEEE. The CDR3 spells CASSSTSGAQETQYF. The CDR3 bases are TGTGCCAGCAGCTCGACTAGCGGGGCTCAAGAGACCCAGTACTTC.

The chain joins TRBV5-5 to TRBJ1-3; TRBD1 might be the D (5 bases). CDR3 length equals 15 residues. V shed 5 bases and J shed 1 base, with 13 bases lying between them. Per the germline V gene, CDR1 is SGHKS and CDR2 is YYEKEE (reference sequence). As DNA, the CDR3 is TGTGCCAGCAGGCGGACGACAGATTCTGGAAACACCATATATTTT. It codes for CASRRTTDSGNTIYF. The complete variable domain, with remaining parts taken from reference TRBV5-5 and TRBJ1-3, reads DAGVTQSPTHLIKTRGQQVTLRCSPISGHKSVSWYQQVLGQGPQFIFQYYEKEERGRGNFPDRFSARQFPNYSSELNVNALLLGDSALYLCASRRTTDSGNTIYFGEGSWLTVV.

V is TRBV19 and J is TRBJ2-1; 9 nucleotides agree with TRBD2. Trimming at V came to 1 base and at J to 4 bases, leaving 5 bases not matched to a gene. The germline V gene has CDR1 LNHDA and CDR2 SQIVND (reference sequence). The CDR3 contains 16 residues. The CDR3 loop reads CASSIASGTLYNEQFF. CDR3 DNA: TGTGCCAGTAGTATAGCTAGCGGGACCCTATACAATGAGCAGTTCTTC.

CDR3 region: CSVERGGAGTDTQYF. CDR3 nucleotide sequence: TGCAGCGTTGAAAGGGGGGGGGCAGGCACAGATACGCAGTATTTT. The V gene is TRBV29-1, the J gene TRBJ2-3; perhaps TRBD2 as D (7 bases). Germline lookup yields CDR1 SQVTM and CDR2 ANQGSEA. CDR3 length: 15 amino acids. With 2 bases removed from V and 1 base from J, the gap between germline ends came to 13 bases.

The rearrangement uses TRBV3-1 (or the pseudogene TRBV3-2) and TRBJ2-1; D assignment may be TRBD1 or TRBD2 (5 bases each). Germline values: CDR1 LGHDT, CDR2 YNNKEL (reference sequence). V was clipped by 3 bases and J by 6 bases, with 9 bases between them. The CDR3 contains 13 residues. DNA of the CDR3: TGTGCCAGCAGCCACGGGGCCCGCAATGAGCAGTTCTTC. Residues: CASSHGARNEQFF.

The rearrangement uses TRBV10-2 and TRBJ2-7; 8 nucleotides line up with TRBD1. In germline, CDR1 is WSHSY, CDR2 SAAADI. CDR3 size: 15 residues. Trimming at V came to 3 bases and at J to 7 bases, leaving 11 bases not matched to a gene. The CDR3 is CASSETKDRVREQYF. CDR3 bases: TGCGCCAGCAGTGAAACGAAGGACAGGGTGCGGGAGCAGTACTTC.